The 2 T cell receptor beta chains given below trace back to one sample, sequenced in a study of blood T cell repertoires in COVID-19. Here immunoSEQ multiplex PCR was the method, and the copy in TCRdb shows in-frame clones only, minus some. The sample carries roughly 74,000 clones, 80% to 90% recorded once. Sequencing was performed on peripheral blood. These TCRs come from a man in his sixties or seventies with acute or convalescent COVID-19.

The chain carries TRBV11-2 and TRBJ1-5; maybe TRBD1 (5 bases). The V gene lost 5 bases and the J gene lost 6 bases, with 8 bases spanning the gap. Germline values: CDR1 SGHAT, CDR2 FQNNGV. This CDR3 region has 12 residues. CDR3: CASSVGGQPQHF. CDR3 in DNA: TGTGCCAGCAGCGTCGGGGGTCAGCCCCAGCATTTT. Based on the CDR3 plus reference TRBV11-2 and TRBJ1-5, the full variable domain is EAGVAQSPRYKIIEKRQSVAFWCNPISGHATLYWYQQILGQGPKLLIQFQNNGVVDDSQLPKDRFSAERLKGVDSTLKIQPAKLEDSAVYLCASSVGGQPQHFGDGTRLSIL.

The CDR3 is CASSPPRVRQETQYF. CDR3 nucleotide sequence: TGTGCCAGCAGCCCCCCCCGGGTACGGCAAGAGACCCAGTACTTC. The chain has TRBV3-1 (or the pseudogene TRBV3-2) and TRBJ2-5; no clear D gene. With 4 bases removed from V and 2 bases from J, the gap between germline ends came to 14 bases. Germline V lookup: CDR1 LGHDT, CDR2 YNNKEL (reference sequence). CDR3 size: 15 residues.